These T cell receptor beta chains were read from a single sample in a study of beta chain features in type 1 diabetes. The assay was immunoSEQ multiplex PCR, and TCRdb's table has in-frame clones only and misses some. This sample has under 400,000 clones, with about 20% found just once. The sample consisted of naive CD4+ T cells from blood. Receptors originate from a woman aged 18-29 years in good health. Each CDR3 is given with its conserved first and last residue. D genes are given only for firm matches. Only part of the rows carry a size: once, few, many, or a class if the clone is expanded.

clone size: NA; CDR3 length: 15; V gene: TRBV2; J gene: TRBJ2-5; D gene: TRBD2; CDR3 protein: CASRGGTLSEETQYF; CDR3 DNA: TGTGCCAGCAGGGGAGGGACGCTCTCGGAAGAGACCCAGTACTTC
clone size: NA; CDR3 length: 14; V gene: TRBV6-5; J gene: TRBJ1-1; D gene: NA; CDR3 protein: CASSYEKGVTEAFF; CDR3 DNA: TGTGCCAGCAGTTACGAAAAAGGGGTGACTGAAGCTTTCTTT
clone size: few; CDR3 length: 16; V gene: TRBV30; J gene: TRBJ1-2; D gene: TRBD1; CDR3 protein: CAWSFLTGGAGQGYTF; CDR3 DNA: TGTGCCTGGAGTTTCCTCACAGGGGGCGCGGGACAGGGCTACACCTTC
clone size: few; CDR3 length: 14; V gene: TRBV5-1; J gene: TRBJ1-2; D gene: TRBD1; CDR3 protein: CASSLVQTGSGYTF; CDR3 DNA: TGCGCCAGCAGCTTGGTGCAGACAGGGTCTGGCTACACCTTC
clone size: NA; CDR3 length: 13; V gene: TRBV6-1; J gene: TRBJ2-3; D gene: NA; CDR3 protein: CASQGWGGDTQYF; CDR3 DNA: TGTGCCAGTCAGGGTTGGGGTGGAGATACGCAGTATTTT
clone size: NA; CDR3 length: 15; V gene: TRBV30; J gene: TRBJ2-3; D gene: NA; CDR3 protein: CAWSVWGGRTDTQYF; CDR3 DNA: TGTGCCTGGAGTGTATGGGGGGGGCGCACAGATACGCAGTATTTT
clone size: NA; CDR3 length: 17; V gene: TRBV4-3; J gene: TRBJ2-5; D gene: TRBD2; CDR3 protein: CASSRRRTSGDPRTQYF; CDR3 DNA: TGCGCCAGCAGCCGGAGGCGTACTAGCGGGGACCCAAGGACCCAGTACTTC
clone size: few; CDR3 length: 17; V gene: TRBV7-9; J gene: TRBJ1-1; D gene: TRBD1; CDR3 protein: CASSSPSTGTGWTEAFF; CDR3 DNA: TGTGCCAGCAGCTCACCTTCCACCGGGACAGGGTGGACTGAAGCTTTCTTT
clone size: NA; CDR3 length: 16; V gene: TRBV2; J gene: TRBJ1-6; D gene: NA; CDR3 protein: CASSENGHRAGSPLHF; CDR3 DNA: TGTGCCAGCAGTGAAAATGGACACAGGGCAGGTTCACCCCTCCACTTT
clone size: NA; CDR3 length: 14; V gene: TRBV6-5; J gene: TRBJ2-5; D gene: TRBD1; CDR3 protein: CASRWDRGAETQYF; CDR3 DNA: TGTGCCAGCAGATGGGACAGGGGCGCAGAGACCCAGTACTTC
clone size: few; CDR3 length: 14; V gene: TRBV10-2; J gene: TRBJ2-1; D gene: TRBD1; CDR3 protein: CASRSGQGFDEQFF; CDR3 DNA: TGCGCCAGCAGATCGGGACAGGGGTTCGATGAGCAGTTCTTC
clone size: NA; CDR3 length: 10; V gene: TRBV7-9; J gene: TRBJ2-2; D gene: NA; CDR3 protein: CASTSGELFF; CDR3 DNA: TGTGCCAGCACTTCCGGGGAGCTGTTTTTT
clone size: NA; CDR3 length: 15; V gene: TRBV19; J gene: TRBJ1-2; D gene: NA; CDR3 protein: CASSIIRARHYGYTF; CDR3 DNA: TGTGCCAGTAGTATCATCAGGGCCCGCCACTATGGCTACACCTTC
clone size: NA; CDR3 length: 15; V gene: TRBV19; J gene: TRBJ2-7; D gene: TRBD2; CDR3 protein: CATSGLAGGRNEQYF; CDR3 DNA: TGTGCCACATCGGGACTAGCGGGAGGAAGAAACGAGCAGTACTTC
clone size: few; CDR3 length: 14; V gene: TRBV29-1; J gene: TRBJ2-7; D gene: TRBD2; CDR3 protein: CSVRKRDAPYEQYF; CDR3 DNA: TGCAGCGTTCGCAAGCGGGATGCACCCTACGAGCAGTACTTC
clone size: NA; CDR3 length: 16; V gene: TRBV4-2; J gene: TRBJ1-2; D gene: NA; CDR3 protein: CASSQEFISVSYGYTF; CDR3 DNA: TGTGCCAGCAGCCAAGAATTCATCTCAGTCAGCTATGGCTACACCTTC
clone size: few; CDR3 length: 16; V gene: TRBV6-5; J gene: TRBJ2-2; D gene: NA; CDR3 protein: CASSYSIHQNLGELFF; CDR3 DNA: TGTGCCAGCAGTTACTCGATCCACCAAAACTTGGGGGAGCTGTTTTTT
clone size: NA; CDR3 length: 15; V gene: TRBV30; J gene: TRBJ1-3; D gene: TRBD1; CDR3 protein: CAWSATGTGGNTIYF; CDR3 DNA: TGTGCCTGGAGTGCCACAGGGACAGGTGGAAACACCATATATTTT
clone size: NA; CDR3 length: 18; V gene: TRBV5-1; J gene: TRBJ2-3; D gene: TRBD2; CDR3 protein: CASSFQGLAGGSTDTQYF; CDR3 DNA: TGCGCCAGCAGCTTTCAGGGACTAGCGGGGGGGAGCACAGATACGCAGTATTTT
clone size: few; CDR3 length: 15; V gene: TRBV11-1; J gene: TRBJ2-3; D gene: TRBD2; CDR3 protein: CASSLGSLAADTQYF; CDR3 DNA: TGTGCCAGCAGCTTAGGTTCACTAGCGGCAGATACGCAGTATTTT
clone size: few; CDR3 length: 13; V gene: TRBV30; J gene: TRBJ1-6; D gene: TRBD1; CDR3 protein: CAWYRGDNSPLHF; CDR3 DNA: TGTGCCTGGTACAGGGGCGATAATTCACCCCTCCACTTT
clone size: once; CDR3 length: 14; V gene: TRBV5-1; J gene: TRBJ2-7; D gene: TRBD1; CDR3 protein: CASSEAGQGDEQYF; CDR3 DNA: TGCGCCAGCAGCGAGGCGGGACAGGGTGACGAGCAGTACTTC
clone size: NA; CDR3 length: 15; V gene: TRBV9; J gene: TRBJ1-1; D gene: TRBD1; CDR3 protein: CASSERQGKDTEAFF; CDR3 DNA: TGTGCCAGCAGCGAACGACAGGGGAAAGACACTGAAGCTTTCTTT
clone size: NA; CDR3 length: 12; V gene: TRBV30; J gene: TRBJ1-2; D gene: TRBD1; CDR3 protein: CAASGQGYGYTF; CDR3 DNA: TGTGCCGCCTCGGGACAGGGGTATGGCTACACCTTC